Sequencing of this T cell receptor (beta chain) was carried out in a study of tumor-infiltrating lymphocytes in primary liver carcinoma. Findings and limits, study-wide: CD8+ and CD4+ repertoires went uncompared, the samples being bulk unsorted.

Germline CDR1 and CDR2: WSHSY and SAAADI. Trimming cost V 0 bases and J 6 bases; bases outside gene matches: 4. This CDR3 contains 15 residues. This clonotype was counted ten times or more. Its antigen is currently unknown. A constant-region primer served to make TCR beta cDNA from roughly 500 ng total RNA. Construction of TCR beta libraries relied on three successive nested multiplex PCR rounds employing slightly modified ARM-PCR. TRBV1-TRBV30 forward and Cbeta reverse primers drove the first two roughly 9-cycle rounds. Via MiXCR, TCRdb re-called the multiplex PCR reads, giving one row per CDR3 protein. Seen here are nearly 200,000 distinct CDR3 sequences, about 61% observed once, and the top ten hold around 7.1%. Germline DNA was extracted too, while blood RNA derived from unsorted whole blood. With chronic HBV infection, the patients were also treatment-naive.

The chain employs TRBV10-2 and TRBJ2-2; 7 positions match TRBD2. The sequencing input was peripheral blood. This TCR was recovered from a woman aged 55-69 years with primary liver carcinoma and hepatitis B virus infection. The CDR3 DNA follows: TGCGCCAGCAGTGAGTCGCGGCTAGCGGCCGGGGAGCTGTTTTTT. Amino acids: CASSESRLAAGELFF.